This T cell receptor beta chain was sequenced during a study of graft-versus-host responses after intestinal transplantation (dated by TCRdb to about 2021). For the wider study: The transplants that recipients got were multivisceral, liver-intestinal, or isolated intestinal. Anti-thymocyte globulin induction was given to all recipients, followed by maintenance tacrolimus and steroids for roughly 3 years. Graft-versus-host and host-versus-graft alloreactive T cell clones were tracked in the graft, circulation and bone marrow after intestinal transplantation using bulk TCR-beta CDR3 sequencing. To identify alloreactive clones, pre-transplant mixed lymphocyte reaction products were sequenced and then compared with unstimulated pre-transplant donor and recipient T cells. The cohort enrolled under 30 intestinal transplant recipients, one of whom was a retransplant, and a few patients without pretransplant specimens were excluded. Donor T cell macrochimerism was defined as a peak of at least 4% donor T cells among recipient peripheral blood mononuclear cells. Samples from three later patients were sequenced in-house on an Illumina MiSeq with MiXCR processing rather than by the commercial service.

As regards this clone: Its cognate antigen has yet to be identified. No much larger clone exists at a distance of one base, and base qualities are not known.

The sample's time point label, in plain terms: cells obtained before transplantation from donor or recipient. CD3+CD4+ and CD3+CD8+ populations were FACS-sorted from unstimulated pre-transplant donor and recipient cells taken from spleen or lymph nodes. Receptor libraries were prepared by the immunoSEQ multiplex PCR assay. In most patients, genomic DNA was isolated using the Qiagen DNeasy Blood and Tissue Kit and sent frozen to Adaptive Biotechnologies for TCR sequencing. Adaptive Biotechnologies carried out high-throughput TCR-beta CDR3 sequencing of genomic DNA for most patients. In the source study's methods: TCR sequencing data for around 19 patients were retrieved from Adaptive's ImmunoSEQ software; three other patients were processed with MiXCR and VDJtools. To correct CD4 versus CD8 sorting errors, sequences present in both subsets at a frequency ratio below 5:1 were removed. Because the origin of CDR3 nucleotide sequences shared between donor and recipient could not be assigned, those sequences were removed. To be classed as alloreactive, a clone needed at least 2-fold expansion over unstimulated cells and a minimum CFSE-low frequency of 0.002% (template counts) or 0.001% (read counts). Mappable clones were those detected in sequenced pre-transplant spleen, lymph node, or MLR CFSE-low populations of the donor or recipient. The cumulative frequency of alloreactive clones was calculated as a percentage of all sequences, weighted by copy number. This is the immuneACCESS table as TCRdb keeps it, with only in-frame sequences that have V and J called. A part of the clones is gone; compared with another copy, unresolved V genes explain less than half, and the rest is unexplained. V and J calls and clone size are copied from that table; D and trimming were computed from the DNA. The sample table records around 100,000 clones; more than 80% of these occur just once. 0.2% to 0.25% of the sample is taken by the ten largest.

Its CDR3 holds 12 amino acids, cysteine through phenylalanine. Just the 36-base CDR3 DNA is kept, in frame starting at base 1. V loses 5 bases, J loses 0 bases, and the germline ends lie 3 bases apart. Via the germline V gene, CDR1 is LGHNA and CDR2 YNFKEQ. General conclusions and limits of the study: The relatively low number and heterogeneity of intestinal transplant patients limited the conclusions. GvH clones were found in recipient bone marrow, and some of the GvH clones appeared earlier in ileal mucosa or blood, which is consistent with an intestinal mucosal origin. Early after transplant, peak levels of circulating GvH clones were associated with declines in HvG clones. High GvH to HvG T cell clonal ratios were observed in the allografts of patients with donor T cell macrochimerism.

This sequence uses TRBV4-2 and TRBJ2-3; the D gene identity is not certain. This TCR derives from a human donor who was the organ donor for an intestinal transplant. Material: unstimulated CD4+ T cells sorted from spleen or lymph node cells, obtained before transplant. This receptor carries the CDR3 CASSASTDTQYF. The sequence in DNA is TGTGCCAGCAGCGCTAGCACAGATACGCAGTATTTT.